These T cell receptor beta chains were read from a single sample in a study of T cells in localized non-small cell lung cancer. Some clones are missing from TCRdb's copy, which holds only in-frame ones; the method was immunoSEQ multiplex PCR. Here the sample spans approximately 30,000 clones, under 95% being singletons. Sequenced material: peripheral blood mononuclear cells, taken before any cancer treatment. The source of these receptors is a female donor over 55 with stage II lung adenocarcinoma. The CDR3 runs from the conserved cysteine through the conserved F or W. Fields, in order: J gene, clone size, V gene, D gene, CDR3 DNA, CDR3 protein. D genes are given only for firm matches. Only some rows state a clone size, as once, few, many or a class for expanded clones.

j_call: TRBJ1-1; clone_size: once; v_call: TRBV19; d_call: .; cdr3_nt: TGTGCCAGTAGTCCCCCTAGGAGGAACACTGAAGCTTTCTTT; cdr3_aa: CASSPPRRNTEAFF
j_call: TRBJ2-7; clone_size: .; v_call: TRBV28; d_call: .; cdr3_nt: TGTGCCAGGCGAAGGGCCCCCTACGAGCAGTACTTC; cdr3_aa: CARRRAPYEQYF
j_call: TRBJ2-5; clone_size: once; v_call: TRBV6-5; d_call: .; cdr3_nt: TGTGCCAGCAGTCCTCCTGGGGAAGAGACCCAGTACTTC; cdr3_aa: CASSPPGEETQYF
j_call: TRBJ2-3; clone_size: .; v_call: TRBV7-2; d_call: .; cdr3_nt: TGTGCCAGCAGCTTACGCGGAGGGCTGAACACAGATACGCAGTATTTT; cdr3_aa: CASSLRGGLNTDTQYF
j_call: TRBJ1-2; clone_size: .; v_call: TRBV28; d_call: TRBD1; cdr3_nt: TGTGCCAGCAGTTTGGGGGGCAGGGGGCACGGCTACACCTTC; cdr3_aa: CASSLGGRGHGYTF
j_call: TRBJ1-3; clone_size: .; v_call: TRBV5-1; d_call: .; cdr3_nt: TGCGCCAGCAGAGGTATGAACTCTGGAAACACCATATATTTT; cdr3_aa: CASRGMNSGNTIYF
j_call: TRBJ1-1; clone_size: .; v_call: TRBV7-2; d_call: .; cdr3_nt: TGTGCCAGCAGCTCCCACAAGGGGAACACTGAAGCTTTCTTT; cdr3_aa: CASSSHKGNTEAFF
j_call: TRBJ2-2; clone_size: .; v_call: TRBV11-3; d_call: TRBD2; cdr3_nt: TGTGCCAGCAGCTTAGATCGGGGGGCCGGGGAGCTGTTTTTT; cdr3_aa: CASSLDRGAGELFF
j_call: TRBJ2-1; clone_size: .; v_call: TRBV1; d_call: .; cdr3_nt: TGCACCAGCAACCCGACTGGGGAGCGGGGCTCGGGGCAGTTCTTC; cdr3_aa: CTSNPTGERGSGQFF
j_call: TRBJ2-2; clone_size: .; v_call: TRBV7-6; d_call: .; cdr3_nt: TGTGCCAGCAGCTTAGGGGGTAACACCGGGGAGCTGTTTTTT; cdr3_aa: CASSLGGNTGELFF
j_call: TRBJ1-3; clone_size: .; v_call: TRBV7-2; d_call: TRBD1; cdr3_nt: TGTGCCAGCAGCACTCGACAGGGCCCCATATATTTT; cdr3_aa: CASSTRQGPIYF
j_call: TRBJ2-7; clone_size: .; v_call: TRBV2; d_call: .; cdr3_nt: TGTGCCAGCAGTGTCCCGGGATCCGGTAGAGACGAGCAGTACTTC; cdr3_aa: CASSVPGSGRDEQYF
j_call: TRBJ2-3; clone_size: .; v_call: TRBV4-1; d_call: TRBD2; cdr3_nt: TGCGCCAGCAGCCAAGAGCTAGCGGGAGGGCCAGCAGATACGCAGTATTTT; cdr3_aa: CASSQELAGGPADTQYF
j_call: TRBJ2-5; clone_size: .; v_call: TRBV5-6; d_call: .; cdr3_nt: TGTGCCAGCAGCCAAAAGACTTCAGAGGGAGAGACCCAGTACTTC; cdr3_aa: CASSQKTSEGETQYF
j_call: TRBJ2-5; clone_size: .; v_call: TRBV30; d_call: .; cdr3_nt: TGTGCCTGGAGTGTATTGGAAGAGACCCAGTACTTC; cdr3_aa: CAWSVLEETQYF
j_call: TRBJ2-2; clone_size: medium-sized; v_call: TRBV6-6; d_call: .; cdr3_nt: TGTGCCAGCAGTTACAGGGACACCGGGGAGCTGTTTTTT; cdr3_aa: CASSYRDTGELFF
j_call: TRBJ1-2; clone_size: .; v_call: TRBV5-1; d_call: .; cdr3_nt: TGCGCCAGCAGCCCGGGAAGTCCCGACTATGGCTACACCTTC; cdr3_aa: CASSPGSPDYGYTF
j_call: TRBJ1-5; clone_size: .; v_call: TRBV6-1; d_call: .; cdr3_nt: TGTGCCAGCACCCTATGGTATAGCAATCAGCCCCAGCATTTT; cdr3_aa: CASTLWYSNQPQHF
j_call: TRBJ2-5; clone_size: .; v_call: TRBV5-1; d_call: TRBD1; cdr3_nt: TGCGCCAGCAGCTTGGGGGGGACAGAAGAGACCCAGTACTTC; cdr3_aa: CASSLGGTEETQYF
j_call: TRBJ2-2; clone_size: .; v_call: TRBV18; d_call: .; cdr3_nt: TGTGCCAGCTCACCAAACCGGCAGGGGACCGGGGAGCTGTTTTTT; cdr3_aa: CASSPNRQGTGELFF
j_call: TRBJ1-2; clone_size: few; v_call: TRBV7-9; d_call: .; cdr3_nt: TGTGCCAGCAGGGGGGTTTCAGGGATCGCGGACTATGGCTACACCTTC; cdr3_aa: CASRGVSGIADYGYTF
j_call: TRBJ1-1; clone_size: .; v_call: TRBV16; d_call: TRBD1; cdr3_nt: TGTGCCAGCAGCCAATTTGGACAGGGGAGCACTGAAGCTTTCTTT; cdr3_aa: CASSQFGQGSTEAFF
j_call: TRBJ2-1; clone_size: .; v_call: TRBV28; d_call: TRBD1; cdr3_nt: TGTGCCAGCAGTCGCAACAGGGGGCGCATAAACAATGAGCAGTTCTTC; cdr3_aa: CASSRNRGRINNEQFF
j_call: TRBJ2-2; clone_size: .; v_call: TRBV4-3; d_call: TRBD2; cdr3_nt: TGCGCCAGCAGCCTTAGCGGGGGGGCCACCGGGGAGCTGTTTTTT; cdr3_aa: CASSLSGGATGELFF
j_call: TRBJ2-5; clone_size: .; v_call: TRBV6-1; d_call: TRBD1; cdr3_nt: TGTGCCAGCAGAGAGACAGGGATCGAGACCCAGTACTTC; cdr3_aa: CASRETGIETQYF
j_call: TRBJ1-2; clone_size: .; v_call: TRBV6-6; d_call: TRBD1; cdr3_nt: TGTGCCAGCAGTTACACCAGACAGGGGGATGGCTACACCTTC; cdr3_aa: CASSYTRQGDGYTF
j_call: TRBJ1-5; clone_size: .; v_call: TRBV28; d_call: .; cdr3_nt: TGTGCCAGCAGTTTGGGGACGGGGGGCAATCAGCCCCAGCATTTT; cdr3_aa: CASSLGTGGNQPQHF
j_call: TRBJ2-3; clone_size: .; v_call: TRBV5-1; d_call: .; cdr3_nt: TGCGCCAGCAGCTTGGCACCAGGAGGAGATACGCAGTATTTT; cdr3_aa: CASSLAPGGDTQYF
j_call: TRBJ2-3; clone_size: .; v_call: TRBV10-2; d_call: TRBD2; cdr3_nt: TGCGCCAGCAGCCCCCTCGGGACTAGATCCTATACGCAGTATTTT; cdr3_aa: CASSPLGTRSYTQYF
j_call: TRBJ2-2; clone_size: .; v_call: TRBV25-1; d_call: .; cdr3_nt: TGTGCCAGCAGTGTTAGGGTGACCACCGGGGAGCTGTTTTTT; cdr3_aa: CASSVRVTTGELFF
j_call: TRBJ1-2; clone_size: once; v_call: TRBV27; d_call: .; cdr3_nt: TGTGCCAGCAGTTTATGGCCGGGGGGATACGGCTACACCTTC; cdr3_aa: CASSLWPGGYGYTF
j_call: TRBJ1-6; clone_size: .; v_call: TRBV5-4; d_call: .; cdr3_nt: TGTGCCAGCAGCTTGGATGGATCTTATAATTCACCCCTCCACTTT; cdr3_aa: CASSLDGSYNSPLHF
j_call: TRBJ1-5; clone_size: .; v_call: TRBV19; d_call: .; cdr3_nt: TGTGCCAGTAGCCCAGAAGGGGTCAATCAGCCCCAGCATTTT; cdr3_aa: CASSPEGVNQPQHF
j_call: TRBJ1-5; clone_size: few; v_call: TRBV9; d_call: .; cdr3_nt: TGTGCCAGCAGCGTAGGGGCCAAAAATCAGCCCCAGCATTTT; cdr3_aa: CASSVGAKNQPQHF
j_call: TRBJ1-4; clone_size: .; v_call: TRBV6-6; d_call: .; cdr3_nt: TGTGCCAGCACCCCGGGAACCCTTAATGAAAAACTGTTTTTT; cdr3_aa: CASTPGTLNEKLFF
j_call: TRBJ1-1; clone_size: once; v_call: TRBV7-2; d_call: .; cdr3_nt: TGTGCCATCCGCCGTTCTCGGGGTCGGGACACTGAAGCTTTCTTT; cdr3_aa: CAIRRSRGRDTEAFF
j_call: TRBJ1-2; clone_size: once; v_call: TRBV18; d_call: .; cdr3_nt: TGTGCCAGCTCACCATCGGGGAATAACTATGGCTACACCTTC; cdr3_aa: CASSPSGNNYGYTF
j_call: TRBJ2-2; clone_size: .; v_call: TRBV29-1; d_call: .; cdr3_nt: TGCAGTGGGCGGCTGAACACCGGGGAGCTGTTTTTT; cdr3_aa: CSGRLNTGELFF
j_call: TRBJ1-2; clone_size: .; v_call: TRBV9; d_call: .; cdr3_nt: TGTGCCAGCAGCGTGTCACGCTATGGCTACACCTTC; cdr3_aa: CASSVSRYGYTF
j_call: TRBJ1-5; clone_size: .; v_call: TRBV4-3; d_call: .; cdr3_nt: TGCGCCAGCAGCCAAGATCTGAACAGCCAGAATCAGCCCCAGCATTTT; cdr3_aa: CASSQDLNSQNQPQHF
j_call: TRBJ2-1; clone_size: .; v_call: TRBV5-1; d_call: TRBD2; cdr3_nt: TGCGCCAGCAGCTCTAGCGGGGGGATCAATGAGCAGTTCTTC; cdr3_aa: CASSSSGGINEQFF
j_call: TRBJ1-2; clone_size: once; v_call: TRBV19; d_call: TRBD1; cdr3_nt: TGTGCCAGTAGTATAGGAGGCCAGGGGGGCTATGGCTACACCTTC; cdr3_aa: CASSIGGQGGYGYTF